These T cell receptor beta chains were read from a single sample in a study of blood T cell repertoires in COVID-19. Repertoires were generated with immunoSEQ multiplex PCR, while TCRdb's copy carries only in-frame clones and drops some. This table has about 410,000 clones, more than 80% appearing once. Sequenced input: peripheral blood. These receptors were obtained from a woman aged 25 to 39 with active or convalescent COVID-19. Each CDR3 is given with its conserved first and last residue. A D gene is named only where the DNA matches it firmly. Where a row states a size, it is once, few, many or the class of an expanded clone; other rows omit it.

j_gene: TRBJ2-2; d_gene: -; abundance: -; v_gene: TRBV5-5; CDR3aa: CASTYEGLGELFF; CDR3nt: TGTGCCAGCACTTACGAGGGTCTCGGGGAGCTGTTTTTT
j_gene: TRBJ2-7; d_gene: -; abundance: -; v_gene: TRBV4-1; CDR3aa: CASSQAPLVGRLSYEQYF; CDR3nt: TGCGCCAGCAGCCAGGCCCCTCTTGTCGGCAGACTCTCCTACGAGCAGTACTTC
j_gene: TRBJ1-6; d_gene: TRBD1; abundance: -; v_gene: TRBV25-1; CDR3aa: CASSVDRGLHPNSPLHF; CDR3nt: TGTGCCAGCAGTGTAGACAGGGGTCTACATCCCAATTCACCCCTCCACTTT
j_gene: TRBJ2-7; d_gene: TRBD1; abundance: few; v_gene: TRBV3-1/TRBV3-2; CDR3aa: CASSQGPTGNGVSYEQYF; CDR3nt: TGTGCCAGCAGCCAAGGGCCGACAGGGAATGGCGTTTCCTACGAGCAGTACTTC
j_gene: TRBJ1-3; d_gene: -; abundance: -; v_gene: TRBV4-1; CDR3aa: CASSQAGSSGNTIYF; CDR3nt: TGCGCCAGCAGCCAAGCAGGAAGCTCTGGAAACACCATATATTTT
j_gene: TRBJ1-1; d_gene: -; abundance: -; v_gene: TRBV5-6; CDR3aa: CASSSRKSPRSEAFF; CDR3nt: TGTGCCAGCAGCTCACGAAAATCGCCGCGTAGTGAAGCTTTCTTT
j_gene: TRBJ2-2; d_gene: -; abundance: -; v_gene: TRBV5-1; CDR3aa: CASSLASILNTGELFF; CDR3nt: TGCGCCAGCAGCTTGGCCTCAATACTTAACACCGGGGAGCTGTTTTTT
j_gene: TRBJ1-6; d_gene: -; abundance: -; v_gene: TRBV9; CDR3aa: CASSVALGEAPLHF; CDR3nt: TGTGCCAGCAGCGTAGCTCTGGGAGAGGCACCCCTCCACTTT
j_gene: TRBJ2-1; d_gene: TRBD2; abundance: many; v_gene: TRBV5-1; CDR3aa: CASRMGSKLAGKSYNEQFF; CDR3nt: TGCGCCAGCAGAATGGGGTCCAAGCTAGCGGGGAAATCCTACAATGAGCAGTTCTTC
j_gene: TRBJ1-2; d_gene: -; abundance: -; v_gene: TRBV11-2; CDR3aa: CASSLYSNYGYTF; CDR3nt: TGTGCCAGCAGCTTATATAGTAACTATGGCTACACCTTC
j_gene: TRBJ1-3; d_gene: TRBD1; abundance: -; v_gene: TRBV4-1; CDR3aa: CASSQGDRGGGNTIYF; CDR3nt: TGCGCCAGCAGCCAGGGCGACAGGGGAGGTGGAAACACCATATATTTT
j_gene: TRBJ1-1; d_gene: TRBD1; abundance: -; v_gene: TRBV6-5; CDR3aa: CASSPQGAVGAEAFF; CDR3nt: TGTGCCAGCAGTCCACAGGGGGCGGTGGGCGCTGAAGCTTTCTTT
j_gene: TRBJ1-4; d_gene: -; abundance: few; v_gene: TRBV7-9; CDR3aa: CASSLSQGNEKLFF; CDR3nt: TGTGCCAGCAGCTTATCCCAGGGAAATGAAAAACTGTTTTTT
j_gene: TRBJ1-4; d_gene: -; abundance: -; v_gene: TRBV3-1/TRBV3-2; CDR3aa: CASSQEGRAGTNEKLFF; CDR3nt: TGTGCCAGCAGCCAAGAGGGCAGGGCGGGGACTAATGAAAAACTGTTTTTT
j_gene: TRBJ2-2; d_gene: -; abundance: -; v_gene: TRBV24-1; CDR3aa: CATRIINTGELFF; CDR3nt: TGTGCCACCAGAATAATAAACACCGGGGAGCTGTTTTTT
j_gene: TRBJ2-7; d_gene: -; abundance: -; v_gene: TRBV18; CDR3aa: CASSPPEAGDYEQYF; CDR3nt: TGTGCCAGCTCACCTCCCGAGGCAGGGGACTACGAGCAGTACTTC
j_gene: TRBJ2-7; d_gene: -; abundance: once; v_gene: TRBV14; CDR3aa: CASSLSYEQYF; CDR3nt: TGTGCCAGCAGCCTTAGTTACGAGCAGTACTTC
j_gene: TRBJ2-3; d_gene: -; abundance: -; v_gene: TRBV3-1/TRBV3-2; CDR3aa: CASSQKGAGRHGDTQYF; CDR3nt: TGTGCCAGCAGTCAAAAAGGAGCGGGCCGGCATGGAGATACGCAGTATTTT
j_gene: TRBJ1-1; d_gene: -; abundance: -; v_gene: TRBV5-1; CDR3aa: CASSTGGARGNTEAFF; CDR3nt: TGCGCCAGCTCCACGGGGGGGGCGCGGGGCAACACTGAAGCTTTCTTT
j_gene: TRBJ2-1; d_gene: -; abundance: -; v_gene: TRBV5-6; CDR3aa: CASSSREVGYNEQFF; CDR3nt: TGTGCCAGCAGCTCCAGGGAAGTGGGGTACAATGAGCAGTTCTTC
j_gene: TRBJ1-6; d_gene: -; abundance: -; v_gene: TRBV6-1; CDR3aa: CASSEYLGGSQLYNSPLHF; CDR3nt: TGTGCCAGCAGTGAATATTTGGGAGGGTCACAATTGTATAATTCACCCCTCCACTTT
j_gene: TRBJ1-1; d_gene: TRBD1; abundance: -; v_gene: TRBV7-9; CDR3aa: CASSPLTGGNTEAFF; CDR3nt: TGTGCCAGCAGCCCGCTGACAGGGGGGAACACTGAAGCTTTCTTT
j_gene: TRBJ1-4; d_gene: TRBD1; abundance: once; v_gene: TRBV18; CDR3aa: CASSPPDTGATNEKLFF; CDR3nt: TGTGCCAGCTCACCACCAGACACAGGGGCAACTAATGAAAAACTGTTTTTT
j_gene: TRBJ2-5; d_gene: -; abundance: -; v_gene: TRBV7-9; CDR3aa: CASSLEQGGVETQYF; CDR3nt: TGTGCCAGCAGCTTAGAGCAGGGGGGAGTGGAGACCCAGTACTTC
j_gene: TRBJ2-7; d_gene: -; abundance: few; v_gene: TRBV14; CDR3aa: CASSRRFGQTYEQYF; CDR3nt: TGTGCCAGCAGCCGGAGGTTTGGGCAAACCTACGAGCAGTACTTC
j_gene: TRBJ2-3; d_gene: -; abundance: -; v_gene: TRBV6-5; CDR3aa: CASSLQGTSTDTQYF; CDR3nt: TGTGCCAGCAGCTTACAGGGGACTAGCACAGATACGCAGTATTTT
j_gene: TRBJ1-4; d_gene: TRBD1; abundance: -; v_gene: TRBV6-1; CDR3aa: CASSEVGTGGYEKLFF; CDR3nt: TGTGCCAGCAGTGAAGTGGGGACAGGGGGTTATGAAAAACTGTTTTTT